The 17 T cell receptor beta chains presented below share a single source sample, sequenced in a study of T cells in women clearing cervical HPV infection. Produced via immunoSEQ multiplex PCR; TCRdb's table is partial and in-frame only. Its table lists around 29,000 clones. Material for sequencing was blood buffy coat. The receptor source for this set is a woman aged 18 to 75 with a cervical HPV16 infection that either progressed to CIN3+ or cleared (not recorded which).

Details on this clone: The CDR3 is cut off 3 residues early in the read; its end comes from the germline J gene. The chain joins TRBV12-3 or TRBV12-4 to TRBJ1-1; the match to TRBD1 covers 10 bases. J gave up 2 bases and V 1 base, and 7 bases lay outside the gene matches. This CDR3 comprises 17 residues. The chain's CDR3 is CASSLEPRTGGNTEAFF. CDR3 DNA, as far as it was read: TGTGCCAGCAGTTTAGAGCCCCGGACAGGGGGAAACACTGAA.

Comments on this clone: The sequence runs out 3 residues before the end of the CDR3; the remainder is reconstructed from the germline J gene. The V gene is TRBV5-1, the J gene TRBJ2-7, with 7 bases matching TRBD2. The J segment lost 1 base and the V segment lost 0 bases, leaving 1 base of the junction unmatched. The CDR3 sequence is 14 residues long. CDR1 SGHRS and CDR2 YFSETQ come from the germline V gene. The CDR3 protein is CASSLVRGSYEQYF. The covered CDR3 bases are TGCGCCAGCAGCTTGGTGCGGGGGTCCTACGAG.

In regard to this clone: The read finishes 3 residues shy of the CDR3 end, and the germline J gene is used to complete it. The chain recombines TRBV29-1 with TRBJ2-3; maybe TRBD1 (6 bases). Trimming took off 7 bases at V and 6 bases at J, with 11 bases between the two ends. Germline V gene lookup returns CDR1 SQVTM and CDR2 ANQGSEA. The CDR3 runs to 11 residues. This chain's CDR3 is CSGHRADTQYF. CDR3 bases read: TGCAGCGGCCACAGGGCCGATACG.

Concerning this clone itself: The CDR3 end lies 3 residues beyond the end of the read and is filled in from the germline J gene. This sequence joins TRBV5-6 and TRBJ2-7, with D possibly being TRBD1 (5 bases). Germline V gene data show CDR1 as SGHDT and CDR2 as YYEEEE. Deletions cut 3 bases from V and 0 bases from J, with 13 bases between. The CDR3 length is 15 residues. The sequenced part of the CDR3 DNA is TGTGCCAGCAGCTCCAGACAGTCTCTCTCCTACGAG. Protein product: CASSSRQSLSYE. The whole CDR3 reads CASSSRQSLSYEQYF.

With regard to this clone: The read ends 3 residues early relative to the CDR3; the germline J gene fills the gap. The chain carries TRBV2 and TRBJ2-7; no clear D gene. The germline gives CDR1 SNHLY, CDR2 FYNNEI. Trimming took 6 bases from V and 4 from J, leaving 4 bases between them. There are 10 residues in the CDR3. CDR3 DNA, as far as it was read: TGTGCCAGCAGCGGGTACGAG. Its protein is CASSGYE. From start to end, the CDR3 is CASSGYEQYF.

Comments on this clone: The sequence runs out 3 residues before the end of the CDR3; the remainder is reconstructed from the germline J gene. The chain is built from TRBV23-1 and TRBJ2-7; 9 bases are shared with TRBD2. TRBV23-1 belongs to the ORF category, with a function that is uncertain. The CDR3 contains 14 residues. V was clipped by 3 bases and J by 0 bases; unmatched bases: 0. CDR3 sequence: CASSQTSGSYEQYF. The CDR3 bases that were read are TGCGCCAGCAGTCAGACTAGCGGCTCCTACGAG.

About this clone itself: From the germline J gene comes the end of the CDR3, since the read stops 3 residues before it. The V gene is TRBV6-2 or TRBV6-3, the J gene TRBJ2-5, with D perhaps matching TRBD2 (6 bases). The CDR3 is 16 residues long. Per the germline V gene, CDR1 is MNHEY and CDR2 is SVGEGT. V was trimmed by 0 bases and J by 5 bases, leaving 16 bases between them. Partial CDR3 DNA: TGTGCCAGCAGTTACTCGGGGGGAAAGGGTTGGGAGACC. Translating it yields CASSYSGGKGWET. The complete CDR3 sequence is CASSYSGGKGWETQYF.

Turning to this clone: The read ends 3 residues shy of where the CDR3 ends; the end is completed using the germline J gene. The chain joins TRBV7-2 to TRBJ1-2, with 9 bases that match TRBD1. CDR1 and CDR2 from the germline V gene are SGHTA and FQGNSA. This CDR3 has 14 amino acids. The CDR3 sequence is CASSYAGTGKGYTF. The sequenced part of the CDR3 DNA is TGTGCCAGCAGCTATGCCGGGACAGGGAAGGGC.

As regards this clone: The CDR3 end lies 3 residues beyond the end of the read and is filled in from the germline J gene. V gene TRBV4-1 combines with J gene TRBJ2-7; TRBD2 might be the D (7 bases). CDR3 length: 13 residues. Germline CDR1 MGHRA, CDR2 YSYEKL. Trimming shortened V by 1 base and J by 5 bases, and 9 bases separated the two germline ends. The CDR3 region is CASSQVGGDEQYF. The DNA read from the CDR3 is TGCGCCAGCAGCCAAGTAGGGGGGGACGAG.

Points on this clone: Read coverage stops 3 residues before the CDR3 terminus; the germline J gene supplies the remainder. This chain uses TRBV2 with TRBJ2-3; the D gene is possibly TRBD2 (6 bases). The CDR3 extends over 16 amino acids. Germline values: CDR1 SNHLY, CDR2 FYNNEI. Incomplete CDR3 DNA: TGTGCCAGCAGTTTCCGGGACTTCAATATCCAAGAGACG. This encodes CASSFRDFNIQET. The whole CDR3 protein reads CASSFRDFNIQETQYF.

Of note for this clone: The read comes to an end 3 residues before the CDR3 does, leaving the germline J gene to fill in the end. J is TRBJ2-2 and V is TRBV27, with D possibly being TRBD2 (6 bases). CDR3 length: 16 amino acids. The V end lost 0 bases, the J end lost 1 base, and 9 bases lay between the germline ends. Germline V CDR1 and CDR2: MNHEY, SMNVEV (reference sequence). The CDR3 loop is CASSLSFSGNTGELFF. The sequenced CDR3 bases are TGTGCCAGCAGTTTATCCTTTAGCGGGAACACCGGGGAG.

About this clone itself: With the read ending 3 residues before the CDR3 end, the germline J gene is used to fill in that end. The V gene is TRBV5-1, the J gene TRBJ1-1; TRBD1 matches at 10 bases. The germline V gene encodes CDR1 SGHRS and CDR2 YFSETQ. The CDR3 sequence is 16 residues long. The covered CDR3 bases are TGCGCCAGCAGCTTGGAACCACCGGGACAGGGGCGAGGG. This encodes CASSLEPPGQGRG. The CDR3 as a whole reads CASSLEPPGQGRGAFF.

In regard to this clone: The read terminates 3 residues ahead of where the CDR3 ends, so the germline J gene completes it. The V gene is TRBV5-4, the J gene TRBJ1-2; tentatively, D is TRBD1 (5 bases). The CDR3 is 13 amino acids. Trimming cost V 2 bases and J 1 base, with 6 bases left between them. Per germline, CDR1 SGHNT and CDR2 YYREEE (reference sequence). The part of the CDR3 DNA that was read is TGTGCCAGCAGCTTCGGGGGTAACTATGGC. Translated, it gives CASSFGGNYG. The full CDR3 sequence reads CASSFGGNYGYTF.

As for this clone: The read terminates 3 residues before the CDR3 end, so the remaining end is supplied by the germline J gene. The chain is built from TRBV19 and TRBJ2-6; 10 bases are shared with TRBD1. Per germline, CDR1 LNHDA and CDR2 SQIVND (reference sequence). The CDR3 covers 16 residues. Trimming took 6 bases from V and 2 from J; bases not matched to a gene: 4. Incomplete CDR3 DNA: TGTGCCAGTAGAGACAGGGGGCGGCCTGGGGCCAACGTC. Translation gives CASRDRGRPGANV. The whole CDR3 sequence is CASRDRGRPGANVLTF.

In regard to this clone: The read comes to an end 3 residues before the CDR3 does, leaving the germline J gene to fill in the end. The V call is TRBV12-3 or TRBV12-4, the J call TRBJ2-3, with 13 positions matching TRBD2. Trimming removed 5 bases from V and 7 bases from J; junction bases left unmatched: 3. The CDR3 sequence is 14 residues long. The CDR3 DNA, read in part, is TGTGCCAGCAGTCCTGGGACTAGCGGGAATACG. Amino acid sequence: CASSPGTSGNT. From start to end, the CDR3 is CASSPGTSGNTQYF.

The CDR3 is CASSLWNRAYGYTF. The part of the CDR3 DNA that was read is TGTGCCAGCAGCTTGTGGAACAGAGCCTATGGC. V is TRBV5-5 and J is TRBJ1-2; no clear D gene. Read sequence stops 3 residues before the CDR3 end, and the germline J gene provides the missing end. Germline values: CDR1 SGHKS, CDR2 YYEKEE (reference sequence). V lost 1 base and J 4 bases, leaving 11 bases between the germline ends. The CDR3 runs 14 residues.

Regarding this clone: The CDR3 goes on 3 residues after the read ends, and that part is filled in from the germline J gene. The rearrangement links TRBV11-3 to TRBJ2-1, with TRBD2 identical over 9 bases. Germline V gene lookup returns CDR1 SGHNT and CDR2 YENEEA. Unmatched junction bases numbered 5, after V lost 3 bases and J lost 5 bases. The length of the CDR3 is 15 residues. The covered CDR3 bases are TGTGCCAGCAGCTTGGGGACTAGCCTTGACAATGAG. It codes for CASSLGTSLDNE. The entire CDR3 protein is CASSLGTSLDNEQFF. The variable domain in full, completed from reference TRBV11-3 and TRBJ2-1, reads EAGVVQSPRYKIIEKKQPVAFWCNPISGHNTLYWYLQNLGQGPELLIRYENEEAVDDSQLPKDRFSAERLKGVDSTLKIQPAELGDSAVYLCASSLGTSLDNEQFFGPGTRLTVL.